The 32 T cell receptor beta chains below all came from one sample that was sequenced in a study of shared clonotypes between healthy human individuals. Naive CD8 cells were CD45RO-negative, positively selected for CCR7, excluding terminally differentiated effector memory CD45RA+ cells. The method was immunoSEQ multiplex PCR; TCRdb's version includes in-frame clones alone and lacks a portion of them. The sample has around 620,000 clones, 85% to 95% seen once. Sequencing was performed on naive CD8+ T cells sorted from blood. The receptors originated from a woman under 40 in good health.

The DNA for the CDR3 is TGTGCCAGTAGTATAGGACATTCCTTGGAACAGCCCCAGCATTTT. Translating it yields CASSIGHSLEQPQHF. The chain employs TRBV19 and TRBJ1-5; the D is unclear. CDR3 length: 15 amino acids. The germline V gene has CDR1 LNHDA and CDR2 SQIVND (reference sequence). V was pared by 1 base and J by 7 bases, with 14 bases between.

This rearrangement joins TRBV28 to TRBJ1-5; possible D gene TRBD1, 6 bases. This CDR3 comprises 12 residues. Germline V CDR1 and CDR2: MDHEN, SYDVKM. V shed 5 bases and J shed 9 bases, with 11 bases lying between them. The CDR3 DNA is TGTGCCAGCAGTGTAAACAGGGTGCCCCAGCATTTT. Translating gives CASSVNRVPQHF.

This clone was observed a single time. V is TRBV28 and J is TRBJ2-2; D may be TRBD1 (8 bases). Germline assignment: CDR1 MDHEN and CDR2 SYDVKM. This CDR3 region has 14 residues. V shed 5 bases and J shed 6 bases, with 13 bases lying between them. The chain's CDR3 is CASSVQGGPGELFF. DNA for the CDR3: TGTGCCAGCAGTGTACAGGGGGGGCCCGGGGAGCTGTTTTTT. The variable domain in full, with the rest retrieved from reference TRBV28 and TRBJ2-2, is DVKVTQSSRYLVKRTGEKVFLECVQDMDHENMFWYRQDPGLGLRLIYFSYDVKMKEKGDIPEGYSVSREKKERFSLILESASTNQTSMYLCASSVQGGPGELFFGEGSRLTVL.

The chain employs TRBV7-3 and TRBJ1-2; D might be TRBD1 (6 bases). Germline V CDR1 and CDR2: SGHTA, FQGTGA. The CDR3 sequence is 15 residues long. Trimming removed 3 bases from V and 4 bases from J, with 15 bases in between. The chain's CDR3 is CASSFGGAGSYGYTF. The CDR3 DNA is TGTGCCAGCAGCTTCGGGGGCGCCGGGAGCTATGGCTACACCTTC.

V is TRBV18 and J is TRBJ2-7; TRBD2 is a possible D gene (5 bases). This CDR3 has 14 residues. V was trimmed by 3 bases and J by 0 bases, leaving 9 bases between them. Germline V gene data show CDR1 as KGHSH and CDR2 as LQKENI. CDR3 coding DNA: TGTGCCAGCTCACCTCCTACTAGCTCCTACGAGCAGTACTTC. Protein: CASSPPTSSYEQYF.

The chain carries TRBV6-5 and TRBJ2-7, with 7 bases identical to TRBD1. J lost 5 bases, V lost 0 bases, and 7 bases had no gene match. Germline V CDR1 and CDR2: MNHEY, SVGAGI. The CDR3 covers 15 residues. The CDR3 reads CASSYSGDRSNEQYF. The CDR3 DNA sequence: TGTGCCAGCAGTTACTCGGGGGACAGATCGAACGAGCAGTACTTC.

The chain employs TRBV9 and TRBJ2-3, with 8 bases aligning to TRBD2. CDR3 length: 14 residues. J lost 5 bases, V lost 3 bases, and 5 bases had no gene match. Germline assignment: CDR1 SGDLS and CDR2 YYNGEE. In nucleotides, the CDR3 is TGTGCCAGCAGCGGGAGCGGGAGAGTAGATACGCAGTATTTT. Its protein is CASSGSGRVDTQYF.

The chain is built from TRBV5-6 and TRBJ2-3; 8 positions agree with TRBD1. The CDR3 runs to 16 residues. Germline-derived CDR1 and CDR2 are SGHDT and YYEEEE. Trimming removed 3 bases from V and 2 bases from J; junction bases left unmatched: 8. CDR3 nucleotide sequence: TGTGCCAGCAGCTACATGACAGGGGTGACCACAGATACGCAGTATTTT. As protein: CASSYMTGVTTDTQYF.

This clone has just one count. The chain links TRBV2 to TRBJ2-1, with 12 bases that match TRBD1. Germline V gives CDR1 SNHLY, CDR2 FYNNEI. V shed 5 bases and J 12 bases; nucleotides not matched to a gene: 14. The CDR3 has 16 amino acids. The CDR3 DNA sequence: TGTGCCAGCAGTCAAGTTTGGGACAGGGGGCCCTGGTCGCAGTTCTTC. Amino acid sequence: CASSQVWDRGPWSQFF.

The CDR3 nucleotides read TGTGCCAGTAGTCCTAGGCCCTACGAGCAGTACTTC. This translates into CASSPRPYEQYF. The chain couples TRBV19 to TRBJ2-5; D is ambiguous. The J call may be incorrect, as the DNA end agrees better with TRBJ2-7. In germline, CDR1 is LNHDA, CDR2 SQIVND (reference sequence). The CDR3 consists of 12 residues.

V and J are TRBV27 and TRBJ2-1, with 7 bases identical to TRBD2. The V gene's germline CDR1 is MNHEY and CDR2 SMNVEV (reference sequence). The V segment lost 6 bases and the J segment 7 bases; nucleotides outside the gene matches: 18. The CDR3 is 17 amino acids. The CDR3 coding sequence is TGTGCCAGCAGCCATTCCCCCAGGAGCGGGAAGGGTAATGAGCAGTTCTTC. This gives the protein CASSHSPRSGKGNEQFF.

This rearrangement joins TRBV6-5 to TRBJ2-5; the D gene could be TRBD1 or TRBD2 (5 bases each). The J call could be wrong; TRBJ2-7 is a better fit for the DNA end. Germline V gene data show CDR1 as MNHEY and CDR2 as SVGAGI. The CDR3 has 12 amino acids. The CDR3: CASGDGGYEQYF. CDR3 nucleotides: TGTGCCAGCGGTGATGGGGGTTACGAGCAGTACTTC.

CDR3 protein: CASSDRPDTDTQYF. CDR3 DNA sequence: TGTGCCAGCAGTGACCGCCCAGACACAGATACGCAGTATTTT. The V and J genes are TRBV6-4 and TRBJ2-3; D is undetermined. This CDR3 is 14 amino acids long. The germline V gene encodes CDR1 MRHNA and CDR2 SNTAGT. Trimming cost V 2 bases and J 2 bases, with 8 bases left between them.

Remarks on this clone: Additional DNA sequences in this sample encode the identical CDR3. The J gene is TRBJ2-7, the V gene TRBV6-5; TRBD2 is a possible D gene (6 bases). V gave up 2 bases and J gave up 1 base, with 9 bases separating them. Germline CDR1 is MNHEY and CDR2 is SVGAGI. The CDR3 loop spans 14 amino acids. The CDR3 loop reads CASSYGGQSYEQYF. CDR3 coding DNA: TGTGCCAGCAGTTACGGAGGGCAGTCCTACGAGCAGTACTTC.

The chain combines TRBV5-6 with TRBJ2-5, with 11 bases fitting TRBD2. J gave up 3 bases and V 2 bases, and 3 bases lay outside the gene matches. The CDR3 covers 15 residues. CDR1 is SGHDT and CDR2 is YYEEEE in the germline V gene. CDR3 DNA sequence: TGTGCCAGCAGCTTTTTGACTAGCGGGAAAGAGACCCAGTACTTC. It is translated as CASSFLTSGKETQYF.

The chain has TRBV27 and TRBJ1-2; D uncertain. This CDR3 has 14 amino acids. Germline V gives CDR1 MNHEY, CDR2 SMNVEV (reference sequence). The V gene lost 3 bases and the J gene lost 4 bases, with 12 bases spanning the gap. In nucleotides, the CDR3 is TGTGCCAGCAGTTTGGCGGGCTGGGGCTATGGCTACACCTTC. Its protein is CASSLAGWGYGYTF.

This chain uses TRBV27 with TRBJ2-1; D gene unclear. The CDR3 length is 14 residues. In germline, CDR1 is MNHEY, CDR2 SMNVEV (reference sequence). Trimming cost V 5 bases and J 5 bases, with 13 bases left between them. The CDR3 nucleotides are TGTGCCAGCAGTATCCTTTTGACAAACAATGAGCAGTTCTTC. This translates into CASSILLTNNEQFF.

This chain links TRBV11-2 with TRBJ2-1; D is possibly TRBD1 or TRBD2 (5 bases each). Germline V lookup: CDR1 SGHAT, CDR2 FQNNGV. V lost 6 bases and J lost 7, with 19 bases in between. This CDR3 spans 15 amino acids. CDR3 residues: CASSRADWGPNEQFF. The CDR3 DNA is TGTGCCAGCAGTAGAGCGGACTGGGGCCCTAATGAGCAGTTCTTC.

Points on this clone: At one boundary the junction diverges from the germline segment, which might be a read error. V is TRBV5-4 and J is TRBJ1-1; unclear D gene. The CDR3 runs 11 residues. Germline V CDR1 and CDR2: SGHNT, YYREEE (reference sequence). The CDR3 nucleotides read TGTGCCAGCAGCTTGGGTCAGGAGAGGGTCTTT. Residues: CASSLGQERVF.

This clone occurred once. J is TRBJ1-1 and V is TRBV6-1; D not resolved. This CDR3 is 14 amino acids long. Looked up from germline, CDR1 is MNHNS and CDR2 is SASEGT. The germline V and J ends were trimmed by 2 bases and 5 bases, with 12 bases remaining between them. The CDR3 DNA reads as TGTGCCAGCAGTGAAAGTTGGACGGTGACTGAAGCTTTCTTT. As protein: CASSESWTVTEAFF.

This rearrangement joins TRBV28 to TRBJ2-1; D perhaps matches TRBD2 (7 bases). Germline V CDR1 and CDR2: MDHEN, SYDVKM. Trimming removed 7 bases at V and 4 bases at J, with 14 bases between. The CDR3 loop spans 14 amino acids. The CDR3 loop is CASMFGGLYNEQFF. CDR3 DNA sequence: TGTGCCAGCATGTTCGGGGGGCTATACAATGAGCAGTTCTTC.

For this clone: Other nucleotide sequences in the sample specify the same CDR3. This chain links TRBV28 with TRBJ2-2; D ambiguous. Trimming shortened V by 3 bases and J by 7 bases, and 3 bases separated the two germline ends. This CDR3 contains 11 residues. CDR1 is MDHEN and CDR2 is SYDVKM in the germline V gene. DNA of the CDR3: TGTGCCAGCAGTTTTTACGGGGAGCTGTTTTTT. Translated, it gives CASSFYGELFF.

The genes are TRBV5-1 and TRBJ2-7; D may be TRBD2 (6 bases). The CDR3 has 16 residues. Per the germline V gene, CDR1 is SGHRS and CDR2 is YFSETQ. The ends were cut back, 0 bases at V and 0 bases at J, with 13 bases in the middle. Here the CDR3 reads CASSLAGRGSSYEQYF. The DNA of the CDR3 is TGCGCCAGCAGCTTGGCGGGACGGGGGTCCTCCTACGAGCAGTACTTC.

V gene TRBV27 combines with J gene TRBJ2-7; 7 nucleotides match TRBD2. J lost 2 bases, V lost 3 bases, and 7 bases had no gene match. The CDR3 is made up of 15 amino acids. Per the germline V gene, CDR1 is MNHEY and CDR2 is SMNVEV (reference sequence). This CDR3 is CASSLRRTSAYEQYF. In DNA, the CDR3 is TGTGCCAGCAGTTTGCGTCGGACTAGTGCCTACGAGCAGTACTTC.

This rearrangement joins TRBV11-2 to TRBJ2-5; 7 bases map to TRBD2. The germline CDR1 and CDR2 sequences are SGHAT and FQNNGV. V shed 5 bases and J 5 bases; nucleotides not matched to a gene: 5. This CDR3 has 13 amino acids. CDR3 in DNA: TGTGCCAGCAGCCGGAGCGGGAACGAGACCCAGTACTTC. The encoded protein is CASSRSGNETQYF.

V gene TRBV19 combines with J gene TRBJ1-1, with a tentative D call TRBD1 (5 bases). Per germline, CDR1 LNHDA and CDR2 SQIVND (reference sequence). This CDR3 is built from 13 residues. V lost 5 bases and J 5 bases, leaving 12 bases between the germline ends. In nucleotides, the CDR3 is TGTGCCAGTAGTCTTGGGGGAAGTACTGAAGCTTTCTTT. Its translation is CASSLGGSTEAFF.

The rearrangement uses TRBV7-9 and TRBJ1-5; unclear D gene. V gave up 5 bases and J gave up 7 bases, with 9 bases separating them. CDR3 length: 12 residues. The germline V gene has CDR1 SEHNR and CDR2 FQNEAQ (reference sequence). CDR3 in DNA: TGTGCCAGCAGCACCGGGTTCCAGCCCCAGCATTTT. It codes for CASSTGFQPQHF.

In nucleotides, the CDR3 is TGTGCCAGCAGCGTAGGACAGCTGAACACTGAAGCTTTCTTT. This encodes CASSVGQLNTEAFF. V usage is TRBV7-9 and J usage is TRBJ1-1, with a possible D match to TRBD1 (6 bases). This CDR3 is 14 amino acids long. CDR1 SEHNR and CDR2 FQNEAQ come from the germline V gene (reference sequence). Deletions cut 5 bases from V and 0 bases from J, with 10 bases between.

The rearrangement links TRBV28 to TRBJ2-1; possibly TRBD2 for D (6 bases). In germline, CDR1 is MDHEN, CDR2 SYDVKM. CDR3 length equals 18 residues. Trimming removed 8 bases from V and 4 bases from J, with 27 bases in between. Written as DNA, the CDR3 is TGTGCCAGCGAAGGTGGCCTATCCAGAAGCGGGTTTTACAATGAGCAGTTCTTC. Protein: CASEGGLSRSGFYNEQFF.

This chain links TRBV27 with TRBJ2-7; TRBD2 matches 10 bases. This CDR3 has 14 residues. Per the germline V gene, CDR1 is MNHEY and CDR2 is SMNVEV (reference sequence). Unmatched junction bases numbered 6, after V lost 5 bases and J lost 5 bases. The DNA of the CDR3 is TGTGCCAGCAGTCGGAGGACTAGCGGAAACGAGCAGTACTTC. This gives the protein CASSRRTSGNEQYF.

Only one count was recorded for this clone. The chain recombines TRBV29-1 with TRBJ2-1; no clear D. Per germline, CDR1 SQVTM and CDR2 ANQGSEA. Trimming cost V 2 bases and J 4 bases, with 15 bases left between them. The CDR3 extends over 15 amino acids. The CDR3 loop is CSVEFPFSPYNEQFF. Here the CDR3 DNA reads TGCAGCGTTGAATTCCCCTTCTCCCCTTACAATGAGCAGTTCTTC.

This chain joins TRBV7-9 and TRBJ2-3, with TRBD2 identical over 9 bases. J gave up 0 bases and V 4 bases, and 5 bases lay outside the gene matches. The CDR3 consists of 16 residues. Germline V lookup: CDR1 SEHNR, CDR2 FQNEAQ (reference sequence). DNA for the CDR3: TGTGCCAGCAGCTATATAGCGGGAGCGAGCACAGATACGCAGTATTTT. The encoded protein is CASSYIAGASTDTQYF.